This T cell receptor beta chain stems from a study of T-cell memory formation after mild COVID-19. This clonotype appeared many times. Its antigen is unknown. Findings and caveats of the study: Mainly in CM and EM were contracting CD4+ clones; CD8+ were in EMRA. Contracting clones, day 15 to 85, had balanced CD4/CD8, and later expanders favored CD4+.

The germline CDR1 and CDR2 sequences are KGHDR and SFDVKD. Trimming left V 4 bases short and J 3 bases short, with 18 bases between. This CDR3 contains 16 residues. 5'RACE with constant-segment primers yielded barcoded, UMI-tagged TCR alpha and TCR beta cDNA libraries. TCRdb reanalysed the 5' RACE reads using MiXCR and keeps one entry per CDR3 protein. This table holds 150,000 to 200,000 distinct CDR3 sequences, around 10% found once. This TCR derives from a man aged 18-30 years who had mild COVID-19 (a few samples of this study predate the infection). Cell type and time point are not known. This rearrangement joins TRBV24-1 to TRBJ2-7; D not resolved. The sequenced sample was PBMCs or a T cell subset sorted from them (not recorded which). CDR3 in DNA: TGTGCCACCAGTGACCCCCGACGGAGAGGATTCTACGAGCAGTACTTC. This encodes CATSDPRRRGFYEQYF.